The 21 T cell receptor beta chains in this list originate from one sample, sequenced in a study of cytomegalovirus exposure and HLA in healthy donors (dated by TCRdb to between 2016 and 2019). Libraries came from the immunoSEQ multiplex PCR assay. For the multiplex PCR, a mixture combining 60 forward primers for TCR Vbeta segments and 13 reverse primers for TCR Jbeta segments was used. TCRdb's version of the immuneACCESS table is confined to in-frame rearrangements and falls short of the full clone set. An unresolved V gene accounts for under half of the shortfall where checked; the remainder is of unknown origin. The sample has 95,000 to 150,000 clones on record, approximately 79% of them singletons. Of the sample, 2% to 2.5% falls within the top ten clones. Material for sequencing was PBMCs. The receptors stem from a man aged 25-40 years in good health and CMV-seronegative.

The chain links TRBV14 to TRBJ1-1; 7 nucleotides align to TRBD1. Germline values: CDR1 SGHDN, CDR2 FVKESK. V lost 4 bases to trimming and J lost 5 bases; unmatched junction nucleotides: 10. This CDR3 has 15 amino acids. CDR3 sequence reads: CASSRNRGLGTEAFF. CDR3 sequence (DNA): TGTGCCAGCAGCCGAAACAGGGGTCTTGGGACTGAAGCTTTCTTT.

In DNA, the CDR3 is TGTGCCAGCAGCTCCTACCTGGGGGCGATGACAGATACGCAGTATTTT. It encodes CASSSYLGAMTDTQYF. V and J are TRBV5-6 and TRBJ2-3; D possibly corresponds to TRBD1 (6 bases). The V and J ends lost 3 bases and 3 bases respectively, with 17 bases between them. Germline V gene sequence: CDR1 SGHDT, CDR2 YYEEEE. The CDR3 loop spans 16 amino acids.

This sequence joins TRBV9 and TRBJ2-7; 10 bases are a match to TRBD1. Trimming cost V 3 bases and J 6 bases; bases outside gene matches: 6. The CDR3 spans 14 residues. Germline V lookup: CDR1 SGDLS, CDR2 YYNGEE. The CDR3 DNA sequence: TGTGCCAGCAGCGACCCGGGACAGGGGTCCGAGCAGTACTTC. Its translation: CASSDPGQGSEQYF. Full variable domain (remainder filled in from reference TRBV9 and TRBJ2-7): DSGVTQTPKHLITATGQRVTLRCSPRSGDLSVYWYQQSLDQGLQFLIQYYNGEERAKGNILERFSAQQFPDLHSELNLSSLELGDSALYFCASSDPGQGSEQYFGPGTRLTVT.

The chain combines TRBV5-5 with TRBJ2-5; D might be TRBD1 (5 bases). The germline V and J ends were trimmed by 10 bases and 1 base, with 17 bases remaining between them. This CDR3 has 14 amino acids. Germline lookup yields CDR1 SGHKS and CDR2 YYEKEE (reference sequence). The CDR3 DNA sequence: TGTGCCGGGAAAGGGGCACCCGTCCAAGAGACCCAGTACTTC. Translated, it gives CAGKGAPVQETQYF.

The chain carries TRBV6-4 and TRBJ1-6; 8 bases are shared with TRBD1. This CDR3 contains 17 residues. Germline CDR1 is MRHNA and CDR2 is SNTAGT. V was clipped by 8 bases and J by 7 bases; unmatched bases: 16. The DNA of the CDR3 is TGTGCCAGCGGACGGACAGGGTGGGTGAAAGAGAATTCACCCCTCCACTTT. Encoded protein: CASGRTGWVKENSPLHF.

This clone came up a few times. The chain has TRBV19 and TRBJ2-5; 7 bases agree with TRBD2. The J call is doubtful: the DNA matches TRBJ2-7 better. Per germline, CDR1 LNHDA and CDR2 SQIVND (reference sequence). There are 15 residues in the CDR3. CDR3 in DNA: TGTGCCAGTAGTTCCTCTGGGAGGGGCAGTAGCGAGCAGTACTTC. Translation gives CASSSSGRGSSEQYF.

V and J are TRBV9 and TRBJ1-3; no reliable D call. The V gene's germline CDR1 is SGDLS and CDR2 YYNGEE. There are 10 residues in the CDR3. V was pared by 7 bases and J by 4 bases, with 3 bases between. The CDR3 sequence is CASGGNTIYF. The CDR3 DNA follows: TGTGCCAGCGGCGGAAACACCATATATTTT.

DNA for the CDR3: TGTGCCAGCAGCTCCCCGGACTTGACAAGCTCCTACGAGCAGTACTTC. Amino acids: CASSSPDLTSSYEQYF. The genes are TRBV7-2 and TRBJ2-5, with D possibly matching TRBD2 (5 bases). With the DNA end fitting TRBJ2-7 better, the J assignment may be wrong. The CDR3 contains 16 residues. The germline gives CDR1 SGHTA, CDR2 FQGNSA.

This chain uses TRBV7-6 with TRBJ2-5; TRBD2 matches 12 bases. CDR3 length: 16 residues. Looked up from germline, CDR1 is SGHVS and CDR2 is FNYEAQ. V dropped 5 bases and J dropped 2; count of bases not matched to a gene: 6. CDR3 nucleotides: TGTGCCAGCAGCCCCGGACTAGCGGGGACTCAAGAGACCCAGTACTTC. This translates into CASSPGLAGTQETQYF.

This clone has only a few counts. The CDR3 DNA is TGTGCCACCAGCTCGGGATATTGGGCAGGGGAGGGGGATCAGCCCCAGCATTTT. It encodes CATSSGYWAGEGDQPQHF. The genes are TRBV15 and TRBJ1-5; a weak D match, TRBD1 (6 bases). CDR1 LNHNV and CDR2 YYDKDF come from the germline V gene (reference sequence). This CDR3 has 18 residues. Trimming took off 5 bases at V and 5 bases at J, with 25 bases between the two ends.

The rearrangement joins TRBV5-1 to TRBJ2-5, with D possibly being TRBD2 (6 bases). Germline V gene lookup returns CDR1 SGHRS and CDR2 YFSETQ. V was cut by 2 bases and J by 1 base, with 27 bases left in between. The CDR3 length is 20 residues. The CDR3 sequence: CASSFGRQVPSVGGQETQYF. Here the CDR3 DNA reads TGCGCCAGCAGCTTCGGTCGGCAGGTACCATCCGTGGGGGGCCAAGAGACCCAGTACTTC. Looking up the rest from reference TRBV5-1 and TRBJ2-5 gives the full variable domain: KAGVTQTPRYLIKTRGQQVTLSCSPISGHRSVSWYQQTPGQGLQFLFEYFSETQRNKGNFPGRFSGRQFSNSRSEMNVSTLELGDSALYLCASSFGRQVPSVGGQETQYFGPGTRLLVL.

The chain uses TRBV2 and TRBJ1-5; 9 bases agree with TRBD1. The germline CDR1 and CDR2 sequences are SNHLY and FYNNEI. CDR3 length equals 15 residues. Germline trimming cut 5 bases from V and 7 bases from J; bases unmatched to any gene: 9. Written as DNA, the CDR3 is TGTGCCAGCAGTTTGGGACAGGGACTTGGGCAGCCCCAGCATTTT. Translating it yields CASSLGQGLGQPQHF.

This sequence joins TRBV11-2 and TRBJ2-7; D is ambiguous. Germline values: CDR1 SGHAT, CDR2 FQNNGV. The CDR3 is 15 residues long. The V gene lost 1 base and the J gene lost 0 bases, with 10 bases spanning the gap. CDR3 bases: TGTGCCAGCAGCTTAGGGGTAGCCGCCTCCTACGAGCAGTACTTC. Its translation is CASSLGVAASYEQYF.

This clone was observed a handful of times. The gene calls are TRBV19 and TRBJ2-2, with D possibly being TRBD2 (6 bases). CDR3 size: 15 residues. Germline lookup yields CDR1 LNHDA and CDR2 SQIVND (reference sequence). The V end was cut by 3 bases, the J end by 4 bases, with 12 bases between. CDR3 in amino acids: CASSILSGRTGELFF. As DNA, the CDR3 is TGTGCCAGTAGTATTTTGAGCGGGCGCACCGGGGAGCTGTTTTTT.

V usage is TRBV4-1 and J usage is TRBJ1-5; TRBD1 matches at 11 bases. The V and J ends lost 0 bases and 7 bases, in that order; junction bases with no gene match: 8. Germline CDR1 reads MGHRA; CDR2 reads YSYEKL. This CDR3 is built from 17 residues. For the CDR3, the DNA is TGCGCCAGCAGCCAAGATCGGAGGACAGGGGGCCGACAGCCCCAGCATTTT. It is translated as CASSQDRRTGGRQPQHF.

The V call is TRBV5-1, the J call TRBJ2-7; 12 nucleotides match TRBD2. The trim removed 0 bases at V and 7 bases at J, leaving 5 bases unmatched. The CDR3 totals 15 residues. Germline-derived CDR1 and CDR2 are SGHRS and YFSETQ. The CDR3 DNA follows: TGCGCCAGCAGCTTGGGAACTAGCGGGGGGTTGGAGCAGTACTTC. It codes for CASSLGTSGGLEQYF.

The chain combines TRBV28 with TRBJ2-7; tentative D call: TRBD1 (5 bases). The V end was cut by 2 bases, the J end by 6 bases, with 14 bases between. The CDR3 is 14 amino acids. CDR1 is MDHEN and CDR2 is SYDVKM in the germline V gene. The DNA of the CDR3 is TGTGCCAGCAGTTTAGTAGGGGTGGTAAGCGAGCAGTACTTC. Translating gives CASSLVGVVSEQYF.

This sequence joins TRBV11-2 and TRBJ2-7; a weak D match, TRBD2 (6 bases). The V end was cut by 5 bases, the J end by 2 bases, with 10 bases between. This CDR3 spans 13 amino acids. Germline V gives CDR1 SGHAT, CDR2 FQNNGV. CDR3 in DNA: TGTGCCAGCAGCCGGGACTCAGCCTACGAGCAGTACTTC. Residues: CASSRDSAYEQYF.

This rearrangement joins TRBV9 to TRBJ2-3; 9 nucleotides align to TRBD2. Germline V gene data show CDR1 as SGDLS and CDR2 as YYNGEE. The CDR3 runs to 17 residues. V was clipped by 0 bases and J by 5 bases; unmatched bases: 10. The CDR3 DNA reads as TGTGCCAGCAGCGTAGATCTTAGCGGGGGAGGGGTAGATACGCAGTATTTT. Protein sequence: CASSVDLSGGGVDTQYF. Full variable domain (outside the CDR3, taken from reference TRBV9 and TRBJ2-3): DSGVTQTPKHLITATGQRVTLRCSPRSGDLSVYWYQQSLDQGLQFLIQYYNGEERAKGNILERFSAQQFPDLHSELNLSSLELGDSALYFCASSVDLSGGGVDTQYFGPGTRLTVL.

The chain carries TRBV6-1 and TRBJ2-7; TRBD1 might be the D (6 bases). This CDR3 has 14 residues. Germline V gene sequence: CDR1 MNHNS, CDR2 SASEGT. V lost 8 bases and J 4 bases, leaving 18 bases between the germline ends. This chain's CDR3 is CASSLAGVSYEQYF. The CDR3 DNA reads TGTGCCAGCTCTTTGGCAGGGGTGTCGTACGAGCAGTACTTC.

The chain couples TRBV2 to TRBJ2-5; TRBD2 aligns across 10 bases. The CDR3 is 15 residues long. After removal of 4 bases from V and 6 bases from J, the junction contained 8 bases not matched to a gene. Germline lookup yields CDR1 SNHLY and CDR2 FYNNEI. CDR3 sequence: CASSVGLAVPQTQYF. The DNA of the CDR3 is TGTGCCAGCAGTGTTGGACTAGCGGTCCCCCAGACCCAGTACTTC.